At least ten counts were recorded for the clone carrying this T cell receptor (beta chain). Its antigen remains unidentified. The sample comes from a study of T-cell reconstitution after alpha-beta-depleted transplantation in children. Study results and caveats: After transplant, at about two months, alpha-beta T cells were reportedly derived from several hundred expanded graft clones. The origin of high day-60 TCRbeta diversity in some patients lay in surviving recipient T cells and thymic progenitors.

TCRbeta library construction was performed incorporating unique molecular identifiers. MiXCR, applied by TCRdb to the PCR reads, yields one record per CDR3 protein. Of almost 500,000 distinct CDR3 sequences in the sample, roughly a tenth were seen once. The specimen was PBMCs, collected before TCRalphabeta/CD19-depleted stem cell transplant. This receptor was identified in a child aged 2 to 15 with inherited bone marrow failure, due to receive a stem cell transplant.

The CDR3 here is CASIDRGNTEAFF. The CDR3, as DNA: TGTGCCAGCATCGACAGGGGGAACACTGAAGCTTTCTTT. The rearrangement joins TRBV21-1 to TRBJ1-1; the table's D call, TRBD1, has no DNA check behind it. TRBV21-1 is assigned pseudogene status. This CDR3 contains 13 residues.